This TCR beta chain was recovered during a study of shared clonotypes between healthy human individuals (dated by TCRdb to about 2020). Some background on the complete study: A couple of women and a few men aged 18 to 49 years were included in the cohort. For each donor, CD4 naive and CD4 memory were each run on three plates, CD8 naive on two plates, and CD8 memory on one plate. The study deeply sequenced blood TCR repertoires of five healthy adults to estimate repertoire size and the extent of clonotype sharing between individuals. To increase sequencing depth and limit assay-specific biases, different laboratories used diverse techniques to prepare libraries and sequence TCR repertoires. Leukapheresis yielded between about 0.85 and 10 billion PBMCs per donor.

As concerns this clone: No cognate antigen has been identified for it. No qualities accompany the bases; no much larger clone lies one base away. Other DNA variants within this sample encode the same CDR3.

The germline V gene sets CDR1 to SGDLS and CDR2 to YYNGEE. At the junction V is shortened by 0 bases and J by 4 bases; bases outside the gene matches: 5. Reading from cysteine to phenylalanine, the CDR3 counts 15 amino acids. The retained sequence is limited to the CDR3, 45 bases, with the frame set at the first base. The donors were healthy, HIV-negative adults who had no recently reported acute infections or vaccinations. Every donor was a Caucasian adult living in Nashville, Tennessee, USA. CD4+ T cells were enriched by magnetic negative selection, after which naive cells were positively selected on CD45RA and the negative fraction was taken as the memory subset. After blood collection by leukapheresis, PBMCs were isolated using Ficoll-Histopaque density gradient centrifugation and then cryopreserved in the vapor phase of liquid nitrogen. Analytical flow cytometry was used to check the purity and quantity of every magnetically sorted T cell population. Each sorted fraction had its genomic DNA isolated and then quantified by UV absorbance on a Nanodrop 2000c.

Summary of the overall study and its limitations: Based on pairwise subsampling, the degree of clonotype sharing among donors was expected to be affected by sequencing depth. Larger estimated clonotype richness was generally found for naive subsets than for memory subsets. Compared with non-shared clonotypes, the clonotypes found in all four sorted-subset donors had higher generation probabilities. Sampling was limited to blood, and TCR repertoires in tissue likely differ from TCR repertoires in blood. Sharing across a few donors was observed for roughly 5% of naive CD4, under 4% of naive CD8, around 2.5% of memory CD4, and about 0.38% of memory CD8 clonotypes. Even with the large sequencing depth, rarefaction of the sorted-subset datasets indicated that sequencing was incomplete. Because the study included only a small number of donors, the genetic and exposure-history diversity represented was limited.

TCR CDR3 regions were amplified from genomic DNA by multiplex PCR using the deep immunoSEQ assay. Extracted genomic DNA from each cell subset was spread evenly across all wells of several immunoSEQ 96-well plates, with each plate serving as a replicate. For sorted subsets, about 200 ng genomic DNA, equal to 25,000 to 35,000 T cell genomes, was loaded into each replicate PCR. The purified libraries were quantified using a Qubit 3.0 fluorometer, sized with a Bioanalyzer 2100, and then quantified again using the KAPA Library Quantification kit. Each immunoSEQ 96-well plate was sequenced on its own single-read 150-cycle Illumina NextSeq 550 flow cell. As for the original processing: Because only junctional sequences without quality scores were contained in the immunoSEQ output, filtering matching that applied to full-length reads could not be performed. Sequences were annotated with PyIR, a Python wrapper for IgBLAST v1.9, using IMGT germline references to assign V/J genes and CDR3. Any read was removed if the V/J assignment was weak (E-value above 1e-6), the CDR3 was missing, or the read contained stop codons, out-of-frame junctions, or ambiguous translated residues. V3J clonotypes were defined as sequences sharing the same inferred V gene, J gene, and CDR3 amino acid sequence. To compute the percentage overlap between repertoires, the number of shared unique clonotypes was divided by the size of the smaller repertoire. Three approaches were used to assess repertoire richness: RTK rarefaction, the Chao1 estimator, and Recon v2.1 estimates of unobserved clonotypes. Generation probabilities were computed with OLGA for all TCRbeta clonotypes obtained by the gDNA method from several donors. Not all clones reach the TCRdb copy of this immuneACCESS table, which keeps in-frame sequences only. Checked studies attribute under half of the gap to unresolved V genes and leave the rest unexplained. The V and J calls and clone size come from that table; D and trimming were worked out from the DNA. The sample table contains some 1.4 million clones; only one count was recorded for roughly 97% of them. The ten largest account for 0.95% to 1.5% of the sample.

This clonotype was obtained from a man aged 25 to 40 in good health. Sequenced input: naive CD4+ T cells sorted from blood. The intended sense of this specimen's cell subset or site label: CD45RA+ positively selected. The chain couples TRBV9 to TRBJ2-7, with TRBD2 identical over 9 junction bases. The CDR3 protein is CASSVGGSGSYEQYF. Here is the DNA: TGTGCCAGCAGCGTAGGGGGTAGCGGGAGTTACGAGCAGTACTTC.